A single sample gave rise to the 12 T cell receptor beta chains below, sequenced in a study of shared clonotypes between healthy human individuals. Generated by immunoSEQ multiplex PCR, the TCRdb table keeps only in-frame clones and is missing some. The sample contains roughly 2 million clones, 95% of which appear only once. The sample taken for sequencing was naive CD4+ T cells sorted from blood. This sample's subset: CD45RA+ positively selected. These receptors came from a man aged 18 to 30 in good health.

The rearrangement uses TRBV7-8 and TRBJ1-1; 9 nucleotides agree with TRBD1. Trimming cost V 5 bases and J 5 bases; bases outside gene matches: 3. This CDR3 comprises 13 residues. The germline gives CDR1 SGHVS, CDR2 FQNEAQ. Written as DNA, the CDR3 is TGTGCCAGCAGCCGGGACAGGGAAACTGAAGCTTTCTTT. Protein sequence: CASSRDRETEAFF.

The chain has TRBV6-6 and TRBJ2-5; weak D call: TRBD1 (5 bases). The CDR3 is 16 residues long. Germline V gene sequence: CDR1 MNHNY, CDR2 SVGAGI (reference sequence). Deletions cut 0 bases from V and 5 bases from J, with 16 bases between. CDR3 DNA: TGTGCCAGCAGTTACTCTACTGGCAGGGCTCGGGAGACCCAGTACTTC. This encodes CASSYSTGRARETQYF.

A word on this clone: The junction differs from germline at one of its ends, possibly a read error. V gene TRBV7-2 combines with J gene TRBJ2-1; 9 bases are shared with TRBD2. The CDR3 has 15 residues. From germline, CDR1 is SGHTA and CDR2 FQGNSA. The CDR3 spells CASSLAGNTYNEQFF. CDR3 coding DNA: TGTGCCAGCAGCCTAGCGGGAAATACTTACAATGAGCAGTTCTTC. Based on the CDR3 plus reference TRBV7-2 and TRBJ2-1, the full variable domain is GAGVSQSPSNKVTEKGKDVELRCDPISGHTALYWYRQSLGQGLEFLIYFQGNSAPDKSGLPSDRFSAERTGGSVSTLTIQRTQQEDSAVYLCASSLAGNTYNEQFFGPGTRLTVL.

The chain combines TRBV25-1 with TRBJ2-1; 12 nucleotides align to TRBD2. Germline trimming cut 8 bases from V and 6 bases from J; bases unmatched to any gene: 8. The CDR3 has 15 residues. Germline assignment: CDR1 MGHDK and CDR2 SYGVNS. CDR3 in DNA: TGTGCCAGCGCCGCTAGCGGGAGGGCGAGCAATGAGCAGTTCTTC. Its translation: CASAASGRASNEQFF.

CDR3 protein: CASSPTAGTSRSYEQYF. The CDR3 coding sequence is TGTGCCAGCAGTCCCACCGCCGGGACTAGCCGATCCTACGAGCAGTACTTC. This chain joins TRBV27 and TRBJ2-7; 9 bases fit TRBD2. Germline-derived CDR1 and CDR2 are MNHEY and SMNVEV (reference sequence). The CDR3 spans 17 residues. After removal of 5 bases from V and 1 base from J, the junction contained 12 bases not matched to a gene.

CDR3 nucleotides: TGTGCCAGCAGTTATCCCGGACGGCGAGACGAGCAGTACTTC. The encoded protein is CASSYPGRRDEQYF. V and J are TRBV6-5 and TRBJ2-7; no clear D. V was trimmed by 3 bases and J by 5 bases, leaving 14 bases between them. CDR1 and CDR2 from the germline V gene are MNHEY and SVGAGI. The CDR3 is made up of 14 amino acids.

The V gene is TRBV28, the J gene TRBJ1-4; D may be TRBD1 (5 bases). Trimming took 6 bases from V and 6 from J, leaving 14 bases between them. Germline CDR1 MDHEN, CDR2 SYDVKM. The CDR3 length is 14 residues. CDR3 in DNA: TGTGCCAGCAGGTTCACGGGAGGGGATGAAAAACTGTTTTTT. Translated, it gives CASRFTGGDEKLFF.

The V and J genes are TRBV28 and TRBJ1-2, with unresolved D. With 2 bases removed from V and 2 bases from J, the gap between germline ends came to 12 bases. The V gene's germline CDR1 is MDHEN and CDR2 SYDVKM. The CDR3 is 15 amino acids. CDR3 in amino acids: CASSLPSRRNYGYTF. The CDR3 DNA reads TGTGCCAGCAGTTTACCCTCCCGGCGAAACTATGGCTACACCTTC.

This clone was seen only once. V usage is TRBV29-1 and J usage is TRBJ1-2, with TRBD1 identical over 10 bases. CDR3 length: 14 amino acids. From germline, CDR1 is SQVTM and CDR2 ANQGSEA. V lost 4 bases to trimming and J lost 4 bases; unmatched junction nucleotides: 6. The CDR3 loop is CSVASGTGVYGYTF. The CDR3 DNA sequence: TGCAGCGTTGCCTCCGGGACAGGGGTCTATGGCTACACCTTC.

In DNA, the CDR3 is TGTGCCAGCAGCGACCCATCCAGGGAGACCCAGTACTTC. Translating gives CASSDPSRETQYF. The chain couples TRBV7-2 to TRBJ2-5; D is unresolved. Germline CDR1 reads SGHTA; CDR2 reads FQGNSA. The V gene lost 5 bases and the J gene lost 5 bases, with 12 bases spanning the gap. The CDR3 is made up of 13 amino acids.

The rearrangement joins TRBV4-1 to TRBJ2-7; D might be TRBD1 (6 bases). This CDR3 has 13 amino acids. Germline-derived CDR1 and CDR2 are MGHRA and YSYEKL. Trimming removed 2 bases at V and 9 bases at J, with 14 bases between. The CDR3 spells CASSQLTGRLQYF. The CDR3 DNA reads TGCGCCAGCAGCCAACTAACAGGGCGTTTGCAGTACTTC.

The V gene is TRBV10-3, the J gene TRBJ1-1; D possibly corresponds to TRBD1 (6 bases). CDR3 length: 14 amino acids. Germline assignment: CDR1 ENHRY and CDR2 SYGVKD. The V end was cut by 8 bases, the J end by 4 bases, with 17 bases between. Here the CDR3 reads CAIRNREVGTEAFF. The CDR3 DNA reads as TGTGCCATCCGGAACAGGGAGGTAGGCACTGAAGCTTTCTTT.